This record covers a single TCR beta chain. These data originate in a study of T cell responses to AZD1222 COVID-19 vaccine. Produced via immunoSEQ multiplex PCR; TCRdb's table is partial and in-frame only. Of 95,000 to 150,000 clones listed, roughly nine tenths are singletons. V was pared by 3 bases and J by 5 bases, with 11 bases of the junction left unmatched. Germline-derived CDR1 and CDR2 are SEHNR and FQNEAQ (reference sequence). The CDR3 length is 17 residues. The sample consisted of peripheral blood, taken on day 0 of AZD1222 vaccination. The clonotype was recovered from an adult in good health. The chain recombines TRBV7-9 with TRBJ2-1, with 9 bases aligning to TRBD1. CDR3 nucleotide sequence: TGTGCCAGCAGCTTTAGGACAGGGGAAGTTCTTGACAATGAGCAGTTCTTC. This encodes CASSFRTGEVLDNEQFF.